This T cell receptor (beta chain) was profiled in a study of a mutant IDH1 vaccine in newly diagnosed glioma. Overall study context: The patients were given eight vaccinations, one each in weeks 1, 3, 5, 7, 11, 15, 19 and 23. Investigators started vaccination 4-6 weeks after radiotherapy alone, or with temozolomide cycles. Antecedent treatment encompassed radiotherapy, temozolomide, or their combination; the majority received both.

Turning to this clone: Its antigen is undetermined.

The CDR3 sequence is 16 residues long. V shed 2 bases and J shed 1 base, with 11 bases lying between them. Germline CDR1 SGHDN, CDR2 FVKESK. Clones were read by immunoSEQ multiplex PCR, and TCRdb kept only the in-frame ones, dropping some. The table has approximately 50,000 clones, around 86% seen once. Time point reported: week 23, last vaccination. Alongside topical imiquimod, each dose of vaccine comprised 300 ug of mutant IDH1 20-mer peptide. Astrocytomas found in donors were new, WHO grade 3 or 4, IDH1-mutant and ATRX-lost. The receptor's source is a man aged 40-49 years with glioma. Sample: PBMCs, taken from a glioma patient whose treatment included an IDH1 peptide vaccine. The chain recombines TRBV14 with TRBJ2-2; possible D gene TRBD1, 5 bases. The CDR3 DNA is TGTGCCAGCAGCCAACTGGCAGGGCAGAACACCGGGGAGCTGTTTTTT. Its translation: CASSQLAGQNTGELFF.